Given below is one TCR beta chain in context. Seattle's cohort entered during active infection and was followed longitudinally. Sequencing used immunoSEQ multiplex PCR; TCRdb keeps in-frame clones, though not all of them. The sample lists under 250,000 clones, nearly 95% seen once, with around 0.86% in the top ten. The CDR3 contains 14 residues. The V and J ends lost 4 bases and 12 bases, in that order; junction bases with no gene match: 14. The germline V gene encodes CDR1 SGDLS and CDR2 YYNGEE. The data were taken from a study of blood T cell repertoires in COVID-19. Study details: From T cells, B-cell-depleted T cells, or PBMCs came the material, which was cDNA or gDNA.

This TCR came from a man in his thirties or forties with COVID-19, enrolled during active disease. The sample comprised peripheral blood. V and J are TRBV9 and TRBJ2-7; TRBD2 matches 9 bases. The CDR3 DNA is TGTGCCAGCAGCCTTCACCAGGCGGGGGGGCCTCGGTACTTC. It encodes CASSLHQAGGPRYF.